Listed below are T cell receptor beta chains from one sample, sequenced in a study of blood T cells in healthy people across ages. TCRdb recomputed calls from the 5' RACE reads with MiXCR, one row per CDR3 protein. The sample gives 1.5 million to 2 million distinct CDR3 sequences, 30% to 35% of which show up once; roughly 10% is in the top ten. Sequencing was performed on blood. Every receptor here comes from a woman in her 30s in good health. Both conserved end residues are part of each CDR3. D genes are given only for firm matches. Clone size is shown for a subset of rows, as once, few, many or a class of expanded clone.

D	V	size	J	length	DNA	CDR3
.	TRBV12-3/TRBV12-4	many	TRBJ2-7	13	TGTGCCAGCCTCACGACAGGTTCCTACGAGCAGTACTTC	CASLTTGSYEQYF
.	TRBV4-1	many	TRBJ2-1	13	TGCGCCAGCAGCTACTCCGACTACAATGAGCAGTTCTTC	CASSYSDYNEQFF
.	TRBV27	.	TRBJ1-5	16	TGTGCCAGCAGTTTAGCCGGGAATATAGGCAATCAGCCCCAGCATTTT	CASSLAGNIGNQPQHF
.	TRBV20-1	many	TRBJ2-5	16	TGCAGTGCTAGTGGATTCGGGGCGGGGCCGGGGGAGACCCAGTACTTC	CSASGFGAGPGETQYF
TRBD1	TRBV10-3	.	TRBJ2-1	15	TGTGCCATCAGTGAATTGAGGGGGCCTAACAATGAGCAGTTCTTC	CAISELRGPNNEQFF
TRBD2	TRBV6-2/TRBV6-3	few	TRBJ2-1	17	TGTGCCAGCAGTACCAGGGTAGCGGGCGTTTCCTACAATGAGCAGTTCTTC	CASSTRVAGVSYNEQFF
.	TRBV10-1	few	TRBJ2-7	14	TGCGCCAGCAGCGACGGAGCATTAAGCTACGAGCAGTACTTC	CASSDGALSYEQYF
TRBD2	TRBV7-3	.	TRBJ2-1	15	TGTGCCAGCAGCCGTGCGGGGGGGCTGAGTAATGAGCAGTTCTTC	CASSRAGGLSNEQFF
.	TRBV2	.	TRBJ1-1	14	TGTGCCAGCGCTGGGGACGGGAGGGATTCTGAAGCTTTCTTT	CASAGDGRDSEAFF
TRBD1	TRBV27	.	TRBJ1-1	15	TGTGCCAGCAGTCCACAGGGGGCGAGAAACACTGAAGCTTTCTTT	CASSPQGARNTEAFF
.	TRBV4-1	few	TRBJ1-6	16	TGCGCCAGCAGCCAAGATCGGGCAGGGGCTTATTCACCCCTCCACTTT	CASSQDRAGAYSPLHF
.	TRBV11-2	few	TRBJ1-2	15	TGTGCCAGCAGCTCCAATGGAGCGCAGGCTGGCGGCTACACCTTC	CASSSNGAQAGGYTF
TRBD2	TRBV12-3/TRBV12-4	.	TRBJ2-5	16	TGTGCCAGCAGTCCGCCTAGCGGGAGTTTGCGGGAGACCCAGTACTTC	CASSPPSGSLRETQYF
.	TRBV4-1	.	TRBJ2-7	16	TGCGCCAGCAGCCAAGATCTACCGGGATTGACCTACGGGCAGTACTTC	CASSQDLPGLTYGQYF
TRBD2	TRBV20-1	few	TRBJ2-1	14	TGCAGTGCTAGAGCTAGCGGGGGGGCGCATGAGCAGTTCTTC	CSARASGGAHEQFF
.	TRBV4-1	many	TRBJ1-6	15	TGCGCCAGCAGCCAAGGCGGGACGGACAATTCACCCCTCCACTTT	CASSQGGTDNSPLHF
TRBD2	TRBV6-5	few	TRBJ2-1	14	TGTGCCAGCAGTGAGACTAGCGGGGGCAATGAGCAGTTCTTC	CASSETSGGNEQFF
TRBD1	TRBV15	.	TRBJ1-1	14	TGTGCCACCAGTTACAGGGGATCGGGCACTGAAGCTTTCTTT	CATSYRGSGTEAFF
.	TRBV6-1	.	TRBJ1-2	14	TGTGCCAGCAGTGGGGGGCCCGCGGACTATGGCTACACCTTC	CASSGGPADYGYTF
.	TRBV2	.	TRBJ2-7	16	TGTGCCAGCAGTGAAGATATGAATTCCGTCTCCTACGAGCAGTACTTC	CASSEDMNSVSYEQYF
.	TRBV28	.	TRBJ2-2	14	TGTGCCAGCACCGAGGAGGTGGCGTCGGGGGAGCTGTTTTTT	CASTEEVASGELFF
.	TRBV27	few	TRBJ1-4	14	TGTGCCAGCAGCCTCGGGCGGAACAATGAAAAACTGTTTTTT	CASSLGRNNEKLFF
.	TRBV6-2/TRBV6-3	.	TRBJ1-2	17	TGTGCCAGCAGTTCCACACTTTTCTATGCAGACTCCTATGGCTACACCTTC	CASSSTLFYADSYGYTF
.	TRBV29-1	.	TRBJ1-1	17	TGCAGCGTTGAAGGGGTCGACAACAGGGCTATGAACACTGAAGCTTTCTTT	CSVEGVDNRAMNTEAFF
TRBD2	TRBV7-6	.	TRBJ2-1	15	TGTGCCAGCAGCTTAGGGGAGCGACTAGCGGGAGAGTCGTTCTTC	CASSLGERLAGESFF
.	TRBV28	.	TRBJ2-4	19	TGTGCCAGCAGTTTATTTGTTGGTAGTCAGGATTTAGCCAAAAACATTCAGTACTTC	CASSLFVGSQDLAKNIQYF
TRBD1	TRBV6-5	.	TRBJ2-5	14	TGTGCCAGCAGGCACAGGGGATCACAAGAGACCCAGTACTTC	CASRHRGSQETQYF
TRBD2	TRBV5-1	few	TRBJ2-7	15	TGCGCCAGCAGCTGGACTAGCGGGATGGGGGGCGAGCAGTACTTC	CASSWTSGMGGEQYF
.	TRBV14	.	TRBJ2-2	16	TGTGCCAGCAGCCATAGGGTCTTCCAGGACACCGGGGAGCTGTTTTTT	CASSHRVFQDTGELFF
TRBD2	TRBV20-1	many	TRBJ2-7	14	TGCAGTGCTTCTAGCGGGGGGGCAACCTACGAGCAGTACTTC	CSASSGGATYEQYF
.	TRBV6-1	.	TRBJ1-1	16	TGTGCCGCAGTTCGAACAGGGAACAACCTGAACACTGAAGCTTTCTTT	CAAVRTGNNLNTEAFF